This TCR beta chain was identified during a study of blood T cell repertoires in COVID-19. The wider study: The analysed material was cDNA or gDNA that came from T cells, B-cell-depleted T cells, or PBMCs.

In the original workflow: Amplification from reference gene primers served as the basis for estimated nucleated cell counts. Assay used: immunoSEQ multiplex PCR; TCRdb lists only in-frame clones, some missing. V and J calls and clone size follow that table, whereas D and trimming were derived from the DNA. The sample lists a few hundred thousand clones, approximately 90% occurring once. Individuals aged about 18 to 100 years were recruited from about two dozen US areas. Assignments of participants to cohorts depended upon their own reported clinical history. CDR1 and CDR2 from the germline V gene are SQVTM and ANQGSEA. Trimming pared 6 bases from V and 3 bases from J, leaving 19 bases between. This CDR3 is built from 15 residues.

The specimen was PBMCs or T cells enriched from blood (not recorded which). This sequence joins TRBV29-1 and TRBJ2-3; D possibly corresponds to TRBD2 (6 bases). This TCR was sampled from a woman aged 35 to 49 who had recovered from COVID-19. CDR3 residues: CSVSIPGEGTDTQYF. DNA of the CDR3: TGCAGCGTCTCCATTCCGGGAGAAGGGACAGATACGCAGTATTTT.